This TCR beta chain was observed in a study of blood T cell repertoires in COVID-19. Overall study: Nucleic acid was either cDNA or gDNA, and it came from T cells, B-cell-depleted T cells, or PBMCs.

The ends were cut back, 0 bases at V and 0 bases at J, with 12 bases in the middle. Looked up from germline, CDR1 is KGHSH and CDR2 is LQKENI. The CDR3 has 17 residues. In the authors' workflow: Nucleated cell number was recorded as an estimate derived from reference gene primer amplification. TCRdb keeps only in-frame clones here, not all; method: immunoSEQ multiplex PCR. From that table come the V and J calls and clone size; the DNA was used to work out D and trimming. The data show over 25,000 clones, approximately 84% seen once. V is TRBV18 and J is TRBJ1-3; D is uncertain. This sequence originates from a woman over 75 with acute or convalescent COVID-19. The sample taken for sequencing was peripheral blood. This chain's CDR3 is CASSPPLREISGNTIYF. The CDR3 bases are TGTGCCAGCTCACCACCGTTGCGGGAGATCTCTGGAAACACCATATATTTT.